Listed here are 10 T cell receptor beta chains from one sample, sequenced in a study of T cell clonotyping in hematopoietic cell transplantation. The repertoire was sequenced with immunoSEQ multiplex PCR; TCRdb's copy has only in-frame clones and lacks some. The sample carries fewer than 50,000 clones, about 95% recorded once. Sequenced sample: peripheral blood mononuclear cells. These receptor sequences come from a woman between 50 and 59 years old in good health. Some clones in this sample may be carry-over from other donors' samples.

This clone has more than one count but fewer than ten. At one end, the junction sequence differs from germline, possibly due to a read error. CDR3: CSVEADRNAEAFF. The CDR3, as DNA: TGCAGCGTTGAAGCTGATAGGAACGCTGAAGCTTTCTTT. The J gene is TRBJ1-1, the V gene TRBV29-1; no clear D gene. CDR1 and CDR2 (germline): SQVTM, ANQGSEA. This CDR3 has 13 amino acids.

This rearrangement joins TRBV28 to TRBJ2-7; D might be TRBD2 (5 bases). The CDR3 covers 12 residues. The V end lost 7 bases, the J end lost 5 bases, and 12 bases lay between the germline ends. Germline CDR1 is MDHEN and CDR2 is SYDVKM. DNA for the CDR3: TGTGCCAGCACCACTAGGTGGGACGAGCAGTACTTC. Its protein is CASTTRWDEQYF.

This chain links TRBV7-8 with TRBJ1-2, with D possibly being TRBD1 (5 bases). This CDR3 has 15 residues. The V end was cut by 5 bases, the J end by 0 bases, with 13 bases between. Germline V gives CDR1 SGHVS, CDR2 FQNEAQ. CDR3 sequence: CASSPGTGANYGYTF. In DNA form, the CDR3 reads TGTGCCAGCAGCCCAGGGACGGGAGCTAACTATGGCTACACCTTC.

On this clone: Distinct nucleotide sequences in the sample also encode this CDR3. The chain carries TRBV7-2 and TRBJ2-5; 8 bases are shared with TRBD2. J lost 2 bases, V lost 1 base, and 3 bases had no gene match. CDR1 and CDR2 (germline): SGHTA, FQGNSA. The CDR3 totals 15 residues. This chain's CDR3 is CASSLEAGGQETQYF. Written as DNA, the CDR3 is TGTGCCAGCAGCTTAGAGGCGGGGGGTCAAGAGACCCAGTACTTC. Combining the CDR3 with reference TRBV7-2 and TRBJ2-5 gives the whole variable domain GAGVSQSPSNKVTEKGKDVELRCDPISGHTALYWYRQSLGQGLEFLIYFQGNSAPDKSGLPSDRFSAERTGGSVSTLTIQRTQQEDSAVYLCASSLEAGGQETQYFGPGTRLLVL.

The chain combines TRBV7-9 with TRBJ1-2; D gene ambiguous. Germline V gene lookup returns CDR1 SEHNR and CDR2 FQNEAQ (reference sequence). The V end was cut by 5 bases, the J end by 6 bases, with 10 bases between. This CDR3 has 12 amino acids. The DNA for the CDR3 is TGTGCCAGCAGCCTGACTACCAATGGCTACACCTTC. As protein: CASSLTTNGYTF.

In this sample, this clone turned up once. The V call is TRBV28, the J call TRBJ2-7; D may be TRBD1 (5 bases). Deletions cut 6 bases from V and 4 bases from J, with 13 bases between. This CDR3 has 13 residues. CDR1 MDHEN and CDR2 SYDVKM come from the germline V gene. This chain's CDR3 is CASRGQGSYEQYF. The CDR3 region has the DNA TGTGCCAGCAGGGGGCAGGGATCGTACGAGCAGTACTTC.

V is TRBV25-1 and J is TRBJ1-1; D possibly corresponds to TRBD1 (5 bases). Germline V gene lookup returns CDR1 MGHDK and CDR2 SYGVNS. This CDR3 has 15 residues. V lost 6 bases, J lost 0 bases, and 14 bases lay in between. CDR3 protein: CASRTGWGMNTEAFF. The CDR3 DNA reads as TGTGCCAGCAGAACTGGGTGGGGGATGAACACTGAAGCTTTCTTT.

The chain recombines TRBV6-5 with TRBJ1-3; D gene uncertain. Trimming took 0 bases from V and 0 from J, leaving 9 bases between them. CDR3 length equals 16 residues. Germline loops: CDR1 MNHEY, CDR2 SVGAGI. In DNA, the CDR3 is TGTGCCAGCAGTTACTCGTACGGTAGCTCTGGAAACACCATATATTTT. Translating it yields CASSYSYGSSGNTIYF.

Only one count was recorded for this clone. The chain employs TRBV5-1 and TRBJ2-2, with 8 bases lining up with TRBD1. Germline-derived CDR1 and CDR2 are SGHRS and YFSETQ. V was clipped by 7 bases and J by 1 base; unmatched bases: 3. The CDR3 extends over 14 amino acids. CDR3 coding DNA: TGCGCCAGCGACAGGGGAGGGAACACCGGGGAGCTGTTTTTT. It is translated as CASDRGGNTGELFF.

CDR3 nucleotides: TGCGCCAGCAGCCAAGACGACTCAGAGAAGGGGTATGGCTACACCTTC. Translated, it gives CASSQDDSEKGYGYTF. The chain employs TRBV4-3 and TRBJ1-2; the D gene is possibly TRBD1 (5 bases). V was pared by 0 bases and J by 5 bases, with 16 bases between. The CDR3 contains 16 residues. Germline V gives CDR1 LGHNA, CDR2 YSLEER.